This T cell receptor beta chain was recovered during a study of shared clonotypes between healthy human individuals. Whole-study context: CD4 naive cells filled three plates per donor, CD4 memory three, CD8 naive two and CD8 memory one.

This clone came up a few times. Assay execution took place at the deep level. TCRdb's copy holds only in-frame clones and misses some; the assay was immunoSEQ multiplex PCR. The sample contains 550,000 to 850,000 clones, under 80% of which appear only once. The source material was memory CD4+ T cells sorted from blood. Regarding subset: CD45RA-negative fraction. The receptor comes from a woman in her twenties or thirties in good health.

The CDR3, as DNA: TGCGCCAGCAGCGCCGGGACAGGGGGCATCTCTGGAAACACCATATATTTT. Translated, it gives CASSAGTGGISGNTIYF. J is TRBJ1-3 and V is TRBV10-1, with 12 bases matching TRBD1. Germline assignment: CDR1 WNHNN and CDR2 SYGVQD (reference sequence). V dropped 6 bases and J dropped 0; count of bases not matched to a gene: 6. This CDR3 is built from 17 residues.